Listed below are T cell receptor beta chains from one sample, sequenced in a study of regulatory T cells in long-lasting Graves disease. TCRdb reprocessed the multiplex PCR reads via MiXCR and lists one record per CDR3 protein. This table holds around 460,000 distinct CDR3 sequences, under 25% found once. Specimen: peripheral blood mononuclear cells (PBMCs), collected when the disease was refractory, from a patient treated with antithyroid drugs. All receptors derive from a female donor with Graves disease. CDR3s include the opening cysteine and the closing phenylalanine or tryptophan. A D gene is named only where the DNA matches it firmly. Size tells how often a clone was seen (once, few, many) or the class of an expanded clone, and some rows leave it out.

TRBV28	many	.	TRBJ2-7	TGTGCCAGCAGTCCCACCCCCCCCGGGACCTACGAGCAGTACTTC	CASSPTPPGTYEQYF
TRBV12-3/TRBV12-4	many	.	TRBJ1-1	TGTGCCAGCAGCTTTAGGCAGGCTGAAGCTTTCTTT	CASSFRQAEAFF
TRBV4-1	.	TRBD1	TRBJ2-7	TGCGCCAGCAGCCACTCTGGACAGGGGAGATACGAGCAGTACTTC	CASSHSGQGRYEQYF
TRBV6-1	many	TRBD1	TRBJ1-2	TGTGCCAGCGCCTTCGGACAGGGATTCTATGGCTACACCTTC	CASAFGQGFYGYTF
TRBV5-6	few	TRBD1	TRBJ1-1	TGTGCCAGCAGCTCATTCACAGGGGGCACTGAAGCTTTCTTT	CASSSFTGGTEAFF
TRBV28	many	.	TRBJ2-5	TGTGCCAGCAGTTCACATTTACTCGGGGTGGCCCAGTACTTC	CASSSHLLGVAQYF
TRBV18	.	.	TRBJ1-2	TGTGCCAGCTCACCAGGCAGGTTTAACTATGGCTACACCTTC	CASSPGRFNYGYTF
TRBV30	many	TRBD1	TRBJ1-1	TGTGCCTGGAGTGGGGACAGTACTGAAGCTTTCTTT	CAWSGDSTEAFF
TRBV6-1	.	.	TRBJ1-1	TGTGCCAGCAGTCCTGCATGGAGCACTGAAGCTTTCTTT	CASSPAWSTEAFF
TRBV6-1	many	.	TRBJ2-7	TGTGCCAGCAGCTGGCGGCGGGATATAGAGGGCAACCCCTACGAGCAGTACTTC	CASSWRRDIEGNPYEQYF